A single T cell receptor beta chain is shown here with its context. The target antigen is unknown. CDR1 and CDR2 from the germline V gene are SGHTA and FQGNSA. V gave up 5 bases and J gave up 0 bases; unmatched junction bases: 7. The length of the CDR3 is 17 residues. This entry is derived from a study of beta chain features in type 1 diabetes. Study findings and constraints: Type 1 diabetes patients had TCRB CDR3s that were shorter (moderately but significantly so) in all four CD4+ subsets.

The sequenced template was cDNA made from the entire isolated RNA. Some clones are missing from TCRdb's copy, which holds only in-frame ones; the method was immunoSEQ multiplex PCR. This sample has around 340,000 clones; over 7% occur once, and the top ten carry approximately 1%. The sequence derives from a young man with type 1 diabetes. Sequenced sample: central memory CD4+ T cells from blood. The chain joins TRBV7-2 to TRBJ2-3; 11 bases are a match to TRBD2. CDR3 nucleotide sequence: TGTGCCAGCAGCAGGACTAGCGGGCTAGTTAGCACAGATACGCAGTATTTT. Translated: CASSRTSGLVSTDTQYF.